The 3 T cell receptor beta chains presented below share a single source sample, sequenced in a study of OX40 agonist ivuxolimab in advanced cancers. Sequencing was performed with immunoSEQ multiplex PCR; in TCRdb, only in-frame clones are kept and a portion is missing. Of some 50,000 clones in the sample, roughly 86% were seen once. The sample here was CD4+ or CD8+ T cells sorted from blood, taken in a trial of the OX40 agonist ivuxolimab. These receptors were collected from an adult with an advanced solid tumor such as melanoma, head and neck, liver or kidney cancer.

The CDR3 nucleotides are TGTGCCAGCAGTTCCCACAGGGTGTCCGGGTACACTGAAGCTTTCTTT. It encodes CASSSHRVSGYTEAFF. V gene TRBV27 combines with J gene TRBJ1-1, with a tentative D call TRBD1 (6 bases). Germline V CDR1 and CDR2: MNHEY, SMNVEV (reference sequence). The CDR3 is 16 residues long. Trimming cost V 4 bases and J 3 bases, with 18 bases left between them.

The rearrangement joins TRBV5-1 to TRBJ2-7, with D uncertain. CDR3 length: 15 amino acids. Germline V gene lookup returns CDR1 SGHRS and CDR2 YFSETQ. Trimming shortened V by 0 bases and J by 0 bases, and 10 bases separated the two germline ends. CDR3 DNA sequence: TGCGCCAGCAGCTTGGTTGTCTCGAGCTCCTACGAGCAGTACTTC. It specifies CASSLVVSSSYEQYF.

The J gene is TRBJ1-4, the V gene TRBV6-6, with D possibly being TRBD1 (6 bases). The CDR3 is made up of 14 amino acids. The germline V gene has CDR1 MNHNY and CDR2 SVGAGI (reference sequence). V shed 8 bases and J shed 7 bases, with 17 bases lying between them. The CDR3 nucleotides are TGTGCCAGCCGGCTGGGGGGCTTAGGTGAAAAACTGTTTTTT. Residues: CASRLGGLGEKLFF.